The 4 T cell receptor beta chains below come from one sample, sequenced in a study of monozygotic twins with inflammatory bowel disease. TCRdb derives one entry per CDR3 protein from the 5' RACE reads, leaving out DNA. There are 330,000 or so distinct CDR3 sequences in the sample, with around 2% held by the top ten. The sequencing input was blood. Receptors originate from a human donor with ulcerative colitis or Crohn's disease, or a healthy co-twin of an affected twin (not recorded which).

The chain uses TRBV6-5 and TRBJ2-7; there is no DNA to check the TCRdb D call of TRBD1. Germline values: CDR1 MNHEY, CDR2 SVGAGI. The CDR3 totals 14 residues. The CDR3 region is CASSYSNRVYEQYF.

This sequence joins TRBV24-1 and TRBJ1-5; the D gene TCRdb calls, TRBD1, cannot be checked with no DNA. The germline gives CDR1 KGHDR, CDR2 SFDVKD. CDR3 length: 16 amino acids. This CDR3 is CATSDPGTGVNQPQHF.

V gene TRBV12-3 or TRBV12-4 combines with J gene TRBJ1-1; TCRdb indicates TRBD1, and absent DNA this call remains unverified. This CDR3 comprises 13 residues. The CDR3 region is CASSWGQNTEAFF.

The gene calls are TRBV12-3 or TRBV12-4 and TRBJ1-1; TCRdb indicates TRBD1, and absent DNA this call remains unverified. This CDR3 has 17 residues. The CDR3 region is CASSFISGGLRDTEAFF.